The 30 T cell receptor beta chains in this list originate from one sample, sequenced in a study of cytomegalovirus exposure and HLA in healthy donors. PCR used 60 Vbeta primers and 13 Jbeta primers. Measured with immunoSEQ multiplex PCR; TCRdb has only the in-frame clones, and not every one. The sample has around 170,000 clones, just under 80% seen once. The source material was PBMCs. These receptors were taken from a woman aged 45 to 65 in good health and CMV-seropositive.

The rearrangement uses TRBV5-1 and TRBJ2-3; the match to TRBD2 covers 11 bases. Germline V lookup: CDR1 SGHRS, CDR2 YFSETQ. V trimming: 2 bases; J trimming: 5 bases; junction bases outside the gene matches: 10. CDR3 length: 17 amino acids. The DNA of the CDR3 is TGCGCCAGCAGCTTCCCGCCAACTAGCGGGGGAGGAGATACGCAGTATTTT. Translated: CASSFPPTSGGGDTQYF.

A remark on this clone: One end of the junction does not line up with germline, which may come from a read error. The CDR3 loop reads CSSSLEGGGTEAFF. CDR3 bases: TGTTCCAGCAGCTTAGAAGGGGGGGGCACTGAAGCTTTCTTT. The chain employs TRBV7-9 and TRBJ1-1; TRBD1 is a possible D gene (6 bases). CDR1 and CDR2 from the germline V gene are SEHNR and FQNEAQ (reference sequence). There are 14 residues in the CDR3.

This clone showed up just a few times. V is TRBV4-2 and J is TRBJ2-7, with 9 nucleotides matching TRBD2. Germline V gene data show CDR1 as LGHNA and CDR2 as YNFKEQ. This CDR3 contains 18 residues. Trimming took 2 bases from V and 1 from J; bases not matched to a gene: 12. CDR3 protein: CASSQRTSERGISYEQYF. The CDR3 nucleotides are TGTGCCAGCAGCCAACGGACTAGCGAGAGAGGTATATCCTACGAGCAGTACTTC.

The J gene is TRBJ2-7, the V gene TRBV7-2, with D perhaps matching TRBD1 (5 bases). Germline assignment: CDR1 SGHTA and CDR2 FQGNSA. The CDR3 has 14 amino acids. V was pared by 6 bases and J by 5 bases, with 17 bases between. For the CDR3, the DNA is TGTGCCAGCAGTACTCAGGGTACTGGGAACGAGCAGTACTTC. Protein product: CASSTQGTGNEQYF.

This clone came up a few times. The gene calls are TRBV12-5 and TRBJ2-3; possible D gene TRBD2, 6 bases. This CDR3 comprises 14 residues. V lost 6 bases to trimming and J lost 6 bases, with 16 bases between them. CDR1 is LGHNT and CDR2 is FRNRAP in the germline V gene. The CDR3: CASGGSHTYDTQYF. Here the CDR3 DNA reads TGTGCTAGTGGCGGGAGTCACACATACGATACGCAGTATTTT.

The chain carries TRBV13 and TRBJ1-2, with 11 positions matching TRBD1. Per the germline V gene, CDR1 is PRHDT and CDR2 is FYEKMQ (reference sequence). This CDR3 has 16 amino acids. V dropped 5 bases and J dropped 2; count of bases not matched to a gene: 7. DNA for the CDR3: TGTGCCAGCAGCCCAAGGACAGGGGGCTTCAACTATGGCTACACCTTC. Protein sequence: CASSPRTGGFNYGYTF.

The V and J genes are TRBV30 and TRBJ1-4; 7 nucleotides line up with TRBD1. The CDR3 consists of 14 residues. With V trimmed by 4 bases and J by 5 bases, 7 bases remained unmatched. Per germline, CDR1 GTSNPN and CDR2 SVGIG (reference sequence). CDR3 bases: TGTGCCTGGAACCGAGGCAGGGGGAATGAAAAACTGTTTTTT. This encodes CAWNRGRGNEKLFF.

The chain joins TRBV19 to TRBJ1-1; possibly TRBD1 for D (6 bases). With 0 bases removed from V and 5 bases from J, the gap between germline ends came to 16 bases. CDR3 length: 16 amino acids. CDR1 and CDR2 from the germline V gene are LNHDA and SQIVND (reference sequence). The CDR3 is CASSIDRAGARTEAFF. For the CDR3, the DNA is TGTGCCAGTAGTATAGATCGGGCAGGGGCGCGGACTGAAGCTTTCTTT. The entire variable domain, with the rest obtained from reference TRBV19 and TRBJ1-1, is as follows: DGGITQSPKYLFRKEGQNVTLSCEQNLNHDAMYWYRQDPGQGLRLIYYSQIVNDFQKGDIAEGYSVSREKKESFPLTVTSAQKNPTAFYLCASSIDRAGARTEAFFGQGTRLTVV.

The chain links TRBV29-1 to TRBJ1-1; TRBD1 aligns across 11 bases. Germline lookup yields CDR1 SQVTM and CDR2 ANQGSEA. V trimming: 6 bases; J trimming: 4 bases; junction bases outside the gene matches: 7. The CDR3 runs 14 residues. The CDR3 region has the DNA TGCAGCGTCGTTGTTGGACAGGGGGCCACTGAAGCTTTCTTT. Residues: CSVVVGQGATEAFF.

This chain connects TRBV11-3 to TRBJ1-2; 7 nucleotides match TRBD1. V shed 3 bases and J 4 bases; nucleotides not matched to a gene: 5. Germline-derived CDR1 and CDR2 are SGHNT and YENEEA. The CDR3 consists of 14 residues. Here the CDR3 DNA reads TGTGCCAGCAGCTTGGGGGACAGAATCTATGGCTACACCTTC. The encoded protein is CASSLGDRIYGYTF.

The chain links TRBV28 to TRBJ1-6, with a possible D match to TRBD1 (6 bases). Trimming stripped 6 bases from V and 3 bases from J, with 15 bases between. Germline CDR1 MDHEN, CDR2 SYDVKM. CDR3 length: 16 amino acids. CDR3 sequence reads: CASRRLDSNYNSPLHF. The CDR3 DNA is TGTGCCAGCAGAAGATTGGACAGCAACTATAATTCACCCCTCCACTTT.

Concerning this clone: A junction end diverges from the germline sequence, so it may reflect a read error. The gene calls are TRBV10-1 and TRBJ2-3, with D hard to call. CDR3 length: 15 amino acids. Germline-derived CDR1 and CDR2 are WNHNN and SYGVQD (reference sequence). CDR3 nucleotides: TGCGCCAGCGGTGAATCCGCGGCTGGCACAGATACGCAGTATTTT. Translating it yields CASGESAAGTDTQYF.

This chain links TRBV7-9 with TRBJ2-7; D is perhaps TRBD1 (6 bases). V was pared by 7 bases and J by 0 bases, with 13 bases between. There are 14 residues in the CDR3. Germline CDR1 SEHNR, CDR2 FQNEAQ (reference sequence). The CDR3 nucleotides read TGTGCCAGCATGCAGGGGATCAGCTCCTACGAGCAGTACTTC. Translation gives CASMQGISSYEQYF.

The rearrangement links TRBV5-4 to TRBJ1-1; TRBD1 agrees at 8 bases. This CDR3 comprises 14 residues. V dropped 4 bases and J dropped 1; count of bases not matched to a gene: 3. Germline CDR1 reads SGHNT; CDR2 reads YYREEE (reference sequence). The CDR3 DNA reads as TGTGCCAGCAGCACGGGACAGGCGAACACTGAAGCTTTCTTT. It translates to CASSTGQANTEAFF. Full variable domain (missing parts from reference TRBV5-4 and TRBJ1-1): ETGVTQSPTHLIKTRGQQVTLRCSSQSGHNTVSWYQQALGQGPQFIFQYYREEENGRGNFPPRFSGLQFPNYSSELNVNALELDDSALYLCASSTGQANTEAFFGQGTRLTVV.

CDR3: CASSLGQGTGAGYTF. The CDR3 DNA reads TGCGCCAGCAGCTTGGGCCAAGGGACAGGGGCTGGCTACACCTTC. This rearrangement joins TRBV5-1 to TRBJ1-2; 10 bases match TRBD1. J lost 7 bases, V lost 0 bases, and 6 bases had no gene match. Germline V gene sequence: CDR1 SGHRS, CDR2 YFSETQ. There are 15 residues in the CDR3.

The chain combines TRBV28 with TRBJ2-1, with TRBD2 as a possible D gene (6 bases). Trimming left V 3 bases short and J 2 bases short, with 11 bases between. Germline V CDR1 and CDR2: MDHEN, SYDVKM. The length of the CDR3 is 15 residues. The CDR3 loop is CASSLGAGTYNEQFF. The CDR3 region has the DNA TGTGCCAGCAGTTTGGGTGCGGGGACCTACAATGAGCAGTTCTTC.

This clone was counted a few times. V is TRBV6-1 and J is TRBJ2-7; 11 bases align to TRBD2. The CDR3 is 13 residues long. V shed 8 bases and J 3 bases; nucleotides not matched to a gene: 3. Germline assignment: CDR1 MNHNS and CDR2 SASEGT. The DNA of the CDR3 is TGTGCCAGCGTAGCGGGAGGGGACTACGAGCAGTACTTC. Translation gives CASVAGGDYEQYF.

The chain recombines TRBV29-1 with TRBJ1-5; TRBD1 aligns across 11 bases. V trimming: 7 bases; J trimming: 7 bases; junction bases outside the gene matches: 3. The germline gives CDR1 SQVTM, CDR2 ANQGSEA. The CDR3 has 12 residues. The CDR3 loop reads CSAWDRGQPQHF. The CDR3 DNA reads TGCAGCGCCTGGGACAGGGGGCAGCCCCAGCATTTT.

V is TRBV5-4 and J is TRBJ1-4; weak D call: TRBD1 (5 bases). Trimming took 0 bases from V and 6 from J, leaving 6 bases between them. Germline assignment: CDR1 SGHNT and CDR2 YYREEE (reference sequence). The CDR3 consists of 13 residues. Here the CDR3 reads CASSLVGHEKLFF. The DNA of the CDR3 is TGTGCCAGCAGCTTGGTGGGGCATGAAAAACTGTTTTTT.

This chain uses TRBV6-1 with TRBJ2-5; 7 nucleotides align to TRBD2. The CDR3 runs 15 residues. The germline gives CDR1 MNHNS, CDR2 SASEGT. Trimming removed 2 bases from V and 3 bases from J; junction bases left unmatched: 6. The CDR3 reads CASSEFFGGEETQYF. CDR3 DNA: TGTGCCAGCAGTGAATTCTTTGGGGGGGAAGAGACCCAGTACTTC.

This clone has only one observation. The genes are TRBV13 and TRBJ1-2; D unclear. CDR1 is PRHDT and CDR2 is FYEKMQ in the germline V gene (reference sequence). The CDR3 spans 11 residues. With 4 bases removed from V and 4 bases from J, the gap between germline ends came to 4 bases. The CDR3 loop reads CASSSLYGYTF. The CDR3 coding sequence is TGTGCCAGCAGCTCCCTCTATGGCTACACCTTC.

This clone has only a few counts. The chain combines TRBV6-6 with TRBJ2-3, with 7 positions matching TRBD1. CDR1 and CDR2 (germline): MNHNY, SVGAGI (reference sequence). The CDR3 spans 12 residues. With 6 bases clipped from V and 14 bases from J, the junction kept 11 bases outside the gene matches. The DNA for the CDR3 is TGTGCCAGCAGCCCCGGACAGGCCGCGGGGTATTTT. Encoded protein: CASSPGQAAGYF.

This clone was observed a handful of times. V and J are TRBV6-1 and TRBJ1-2, with D uncertain. CDR3 length equals 12 residues. Looked up from germline, CDR1 is MNHNS and CDR2 is SASEGT. V lost 3 bases to trimming and J lost 7 bases, with 9 bases between them. DNA for the CDR3: TGTGCCAGCAGTGATTTGTCTTTTGGCTACACCTTC. This translates into CASSDLSFGYTF.

V is TRBV7-2 and J is TRBJ2-2; a weak D match, TRBD2 (5 bases). The length of the CDR3 is 15 residues. With 3 bases removed from V and 2 bases from J, the gap between germline ends came to 10 bases. Germline CDR1 is SGHTA and CDR2 is FQGNSA. This CDR3 is CASSFWTVNTGELFF. As DNA, the CDR3 is TGTGCCAGCAGCTTTTGGACTGTTAACACCGGGGAGCTGTTTTTT.

This chain uses TRBV5-6 with TRBJ2-3, with 10 nucleotides matching TRBD2. Per germline, CDR1 SGHDT and CDR2 YYEEEE. The length of the CDR3 is 16 residues. After removal of 2 bases from V and 2 bases from J, the junction contained 5 bases not matched to a gene. CDR3 in amino acids: CASSFRTSGDTDTQYF. For the CDR3, the DNA is TGTGCCAGCAGCTTTAGAACTAGCGGGGACACAGATACGCAGTATTTT.

The genes are TRBV25-1 and TRBJ2-5; D might be TRBD1 (7 bases). The CDR3 has 14 residues. Trimming pared 6 bases from V and 5 bases from J, leaving 16 bases between. Germline CDR1 MGHDK, CDR2 SYGVNS. The CDR3 region is CASSQGGARETQYF. The CDR3 nucleotides are TGTGCCAGCAGCCAGGGGGGAGCTAGGGAGACCCAGTACTTC.

The rearrangement uses TRBV19 and TRBJ1-2, with D maybe TRBD1 (5 bases). CDR3 length: 11 amino acids. V was clipped by 10 bases and J by 13 bases, with 19 bases between them. Germline CDR1 reads LNHDA; CDR2 reads SQIVND (reference sequence). The CDR3 sequence is CATSSRGMLTF. CDR3 sequence (DNA): TGTGCCACCTCCAGCCGGGGGATGCTCACCTTC.

The chain carries TRBV4-2 and TRBJ2-3, with 9 bases matching TRBD1. Germline lookup yields CDR1 LGHNA and CDR2 YNFKEQ. The CDR3 spans 16 residues. V lost 0 bases and J lost 9; bases outside the gene matches: 10. CDR3 in amino acids: CASSQDQTGGRGTQYF. CDR3 nucleotide sequence: TGTGCCAGCAGCCAAGATCAGACAGGGGGAAGGGGCACGCAGTATTTT.

This clone occurred a few times. This rearrangement joins TRBV25-1 to TRBJ2-7; tentative D call: TRBD1 (6 bases). V lost 5 bases and J lost 2, with 19 bases in between. CDR1 MGHDK and CDR2 SYGVNS come from the germline V gene. This CDR3 region has 16 residues. The CDR3 DNA reads TGTGCCAGCAGTAGTCAACAGGGCTGGGCCACCTACGAGCAGTACTTC. Protein: CASSSQQGWATYEQYF.

Of note for this clone: Compared with germline, one end of the junction differs, possibly owing to a read error. This chain connects TRBV7-9 to TRBJ2-4; 9 bases map to TRBD2. The CDR3 contains 18 residues. The V gene's germline CDR1 is SEHNR and CDR2 FQNEAQ (reference sequence). Written as DNA, the CDR3 is TGTGCCAGCAGCCCCACCTGGGGGGGTAGCGGGAGAAAAAACAGTCAGTACTTC. Translated: CASSPTWGGSGRKNSQYF.